These 24 T cell receptor beta chains share one sample of origin, sequenced in a study of blood T cell repertoires in COVID-19 (dated by TCRdb to 2018 to 2021). Libraries were made using the immunoSEQ multiplex PCR assay. Drawn from immuneACCESS, this table holds only the in-frame rearrangements with V and J called that TCRdb kept. Clones are partly lost; checked studies trace under half to an unresolved V gene and leave the rest unexplained. The sample table shows around 200,000 clones, and 80% to 90% are seen once. The top ten clones comprise approximately 11% of the sample. What was sequenced was peripheral blood. These receptors all stem from a human donor with active or convalescent COVID-19. The donor label of this sample is uncertain.

The chain carries TRBV30 and TRBJ2-5, with TRBD1 matching over 12 bases. Germline loops: CDR1 GTSNPN, CDR2 SVGIG (reference sequence). The CDR3 sequence is 15 residues long. V was pared by 3 bases and J by 1 base, with 3 bases of the junction left unmatched. The CDR3 region has the DNA TGTGCCTGGAGGGGACAGGGGGCGGCCCAAGAGACCCAGTACTTC. This sequence encodes CAWRGQGAAQETQYF.

The chain employs TRBV18 and TRBJ2-7; D is perhaps TRBD1 (5 bases). V dropped 2 bases and J dropped 0 bases, with 11 bases sitting between them. Germline V gives CDR1 KGHSH, CDR2 LQKENI. The CDR3 covers 15 residues. The CDR3, as DNA: TGTGCCAGCTCACCAACAAGACAGTCCTCCTACGAGCAGTACTTC. Protein: CASSPTRQSSYEQYF.

The chain combines TRBV5-6 with TRBJ2-2; 10 nucleotides agree with TRBD1. Germline CDR1 and CDR2: SGHDT and YYEEEE. This CDR3 is built from 19 residues. The V gene end was trimmed by 2 bases and the J gene end by 4 bases; junction bases not matched to a gene: 14. CDR3 sequence reads: CASSLPTGGGSRVTGELFF. Written as DNA, the CDR3 is TGTGCCAGCAGCTTACCGACAGGGGGCGGAAGTCGAGTCACCGGGGAGCTGTTTTTT.

V gene TRBV15 combines with J gene TRBJ2-3, with TRBD2 identical over 7 bases. CDR1 LNHNV and CDR2 YYDKDF come from the germline V gene (reference sequence). With 0 bases clipped from V and 4 bases from J, the junction kept 7 bases outside the gene matches. The CDR3 runs to 16 residues. CDR3 residues: CATSRDRAGRADTQYF. CDR3 sequence (DNA): TGTGCCACCAGCAGAGACAGGGCAGGGAGGGCAGATACGCAGTATTTT.

The DNA of the CDR3 is TGTGCCAGTATGTTCGGGGCAGGGGGAGGCTACACCTTC. This sequence encodes CASMFGAGGGYTF. This chain connects TRBV19 to TRBJ1-2; 7 nucleotides align to TRBD1. The CDR3 covers 13 residues. The J segment lost 8 bases and the V segment lost 7 bases, leaving 10 bases of the junction unmatched. Germline V gene data show CDR1 as LNHDA and CDR2 as SQIVND (reference sequence).

This clone was counted once. The chain employs TRBV5-1 and TRBJ2-5; 8 nucleotides line up with TRBD2. Looked up from germline, CDR1 is SGHRS and CDR2 is YFSETQ. The CDR3 covers 16 residues. The trim removed 0 bases at V and 7 bases at J, leaving 11 bases unmatched. As DNA, the CDR3 is TGCGCCAGCAGCTTGGCCGAGCGGGGGCTAGCGGGGACCCAGTACTTC. Its protein product is CASSLAERGLAGTQYF.

The gene calls are TRBV2 and TRBJ2-3; TRBD1 might be the D (7 bases). Trimming stripped 10 bases from V and 0 bases from J, with 14 bases between. The CDR3 extends over 14 amino acids. Germline CDR1 reads SNHLY; CDR2 reads FYNNEI. This CDR3 is CAIAAGGSTDTQYF. DNA of the CDR3: TGTGCCATCGCCGCAGGGGGGAGCACAGATACGCAGTATTTT. Together with reference TRBV2 and TRBJ2-3, the CDR3 gives the full variable domain: EPEVTQTPSHQVTQMGQEVILRCVPISNHLYFYWYRQILGQKVEFLVSFYNNEISEKSEIFDDQFSVERPDGSNFTLKIRSTKLEDSAMYFCAIAAGGSTDTQYFGPGTRLTVL.

J is TRBJ1-5 and V is TRBV15, with D tentatively TRBD1 (5 bases). Trimming took 4 bases from V and 9 from J, leaving 16 bases between them. The CDR3 loop spans 14 amino acids. CDR1 and CDR2 from the germline V gene are LNHNV and YYDKDF (reference sequence). The CDR3 here is CATSIRQQGRPQHF. For the CDR3, the DNA is TGTGCCACCAGCATCAGACAGCAAGGCCGGCCCCAGCATTTT.

This rearrangement joins TRBV6-1 to TRBJ2-7; D perhaps matches TRBD2 (6 bases). CDR3 size: 14 residues. V shed 0 bases and J shed 2 bases, with 8 bases lying between them. The germline V gene encodes CDR1 MNHNS and CDR2 SASEGT. This CDR3 is CASSEAAGTYEQYF. In nucleotides, the CDR3 is TGTGCCAGCAGTGAAGCCGCGGGGACCTACGAGCAGTACTTC.

V gene TRBV9 combines with J gene TRBJ2-2, with D maybe TRBD1 (6 bases). The V end was cut by 0 bases, the J end by 1 base, with 10 bases between. Germline loops: CDR1 SGDLS, CDR2 YYNGEE. The CDR3 extends over 16 amino acids. The CDR3 region has the DNA TGTGCCAGCAGCGTAGGCAGGGGCCGGAACACCGGGGAGCTGTTTTTT. As protein: CASSVGRGRNTGELFF. Based on the CDR3 plus reference TRBV9 and TRBJ2-2, the full variable domain is DSGVTQTPKHLITATGQRVTLRCSPRSGDLSVYWYQQSLDQGLQFLIQYYNGEERAKGNILERFSAQQFPDLHSELNLSSLELGDSALYFCASSVGRGRNTGELFFGEGSRLTVL.

The rearrangement uses TRBV7-9 and TRBJ1-1; no clear D gene. The CDR3 covers 11 residues. Germline V CDR1 and CDR2: SEHNR, FQNEAQ (reference sequence). The V end lost 8 bases, the J end lost 7 bases, and 11 bases lay between the germline ends. The CDR3: CASGRQLEAFF. CDR3 DNA sequence: TGTGCCAGCGGCAGGCAACTTGAAGCTTTCTTT.

The chain couples TRBV3-1 (or the pseudogene TRBV3-2) to TRBJ1-6; D gene uncertain. V dropped 3 bases and J dropped 1 base, with 4 bases sitting between them. This CDR3 comprises 14 residues. Per the germline V gene, CDR1 is LGHDT and CDR2 is YNNKEL (reference sequence). The CDR3 sequence is CASSHRSYNSPLHF. CDR3 in DNA: TGTGCCAGCAGCCACAGGTCCTATAATTCACCCCTCCACTTT.

The chain has TRBV28 and TRBJ2-3, with 7 bases matching TRBD2. CDR1 MDHEN and CDR2 SYDVKM come from the germline V gene. The CDR3 is 18 residues long. V was clipped by 5 bases and J by 2 bases; unmatched bases: 16. The CDR3 nucleotides read TGTGCCAGCAGTCATACCGGGGGAGCGGGGAGAAACACAGATACGCAGTATTTT. This gives the protein CASSHTGGAGRNTDTQYF.

The chain joins TRBV6-5 to TRBJ1-2; 8 bases agree with TRBD1. This CDR3 spans 11 amino acids. The V segment lost 8 bases and the J segment 8 bases; nucleotides outside the gene matches: 4. Germline V gives CDR1 MNHEY, CDR2 SVGAGI. Written as DNA, the CDR3 is TGTGCCAGCGGCGACAGGGGCGGCTACACCTTC. Translation: CASGDRGGYTF.

This chain joins TRBV6-5 and TRBJ1-3, with a possible D match to TRBD1 (5 bases). From germline, CDR1 is MNHEY and CDR2 SVGAGI. The CDR3 has 14 amino acids. V dropped 7 bases and J dropped 3 bases, with 13 bases sitting between them. The CDR3 spells CASNQRGGGNTIYF. CDR3 nucleotides: TGTGCCAGCAACCAAAGGGGAGGTGGAAACACCATATATTTT.

CDR3 sequence reads: CASSLAHPGNTIYF. DNA for the CDR3: TGTGCCAGCAGCTTAGCACATCCTGGAAACACCATATATTTT. The genes are TRBV7-2 and TRBJ1-3; D unclear. CDR3 size: 14 residues. V lost 0 bases and J 2 bases, leaving 5 bases between the germline ends. The germline CDR1 and CDR2 sequences are SGHTA and FQGNSA. The complete variable domain, with remaining parts taken from reference TRBV7-2 and TRBJ1-3, reads GAGVSQSPSNKVTEKGKDVELRCDPISGHTALYWYRQSLGQGLEFLIYFQGNSAPDKSGLPSDRFSAERTGGSVSTLTIQRTQQEDSAVYLCASSLAHPGNTIYFGEGSWLTVV.

The chain uses TRBV11-2 and TRBJ2-7; 7 nucleotides match TRBD1. CDR3 length: 15 amino acids. Germline V gene sequence: CDR1 SGHAT, CDR2 FQNNGV. Trimming cost V 5 bases and J 2 bases; bases outside gene matches: 9. For the CDR3, the DNA is TGTGCCAGCAGCCTTTACCCCGGGACAGCCTACGAGCAGTACTTC. Translated, it gives CASSLYPGTAYEQYF.

The rearrangement joins TRBV7-2 to TRBJ2-7, with D possibly matching TRBD2 (6 bases). There are 15 residues in the CDR3. Trimming cost V 4 bases and J 6 bases, with 19 bases left between them. CDR1 and CDR2 (germline): SGHTA, FQGNSA. CDR3 DNA: TGTGCCAGCAGCTCTCCCAGCCGTAGACTAGGCGAGCAGTACTTC. It encodes CASSSPSRRLGEQYF.

The chain recombines TRBV9 with TRBJ1-2; 7 bases are a match to TRBD1. Germline V gene sequence: CDR1 SGDLS, CDR2 YYNGEE. V dropped 4 bases and J dropped 2; count of bases not matched to a gene: 8. The CDR3 is made up of 15 amino acids. The CDR3 loop is CASSTGDSFNYGYTF. CDR3 sequence (DNA): TGTGCCAGCAGCACTGGGGACAGTTTCAACTATGGCTACACCTTC.

The chain recombines TRBV3-1 (or the pseudogene TRBV3-2) with TRBJ2-1; 7 positions agree with TRBD2. The V and J ends lost 5 bases and 9 bases, in that order; junction bases with no gene match: 4. This CDR3 region has 12 residues. Per the germline V gene, CDR1 is LGHDT and CDR2 is YNNKEL (reference sequence). The DNA of the CDR3 is TGTGCCAGCAGCTCCCGGGGGGTTGAGCAGTTCTTC. It specifies CASSSRGVEQFF.

This chain links TRBV21-1 with TRBJ2-7; TRBD2 is the table's D call and was not checked against the DNA. TRBV21-1 is noted as a pseudogene. The CDR3 loop spans 17 amino acids. The chain's CDR3 is CASSKVDRPSGSYEQYF. In DNA form, the CDR3 reads TGTGCCAGCAGCAAAGTAGATCGGCCTAGCGGGTCCTACGAGCAGTACTTC.

The chain uses TRBV2 and TRBJ2-3, with D perhaps TRBD1 (5 bases). Trimming cost V 1 base and J 1 base, with 9 bases left between them. Germline V CDR1 and CDR2: SNHLY, FYNNEI. The CDR3 extends over 15 amino acids. The CDR3 here is CASSEGPRGTDTQYF. CDR3 bases: TGTGCCAGCAGTGAAGGGCCCAGGGGCACAGATACGCAGTATTTT.

The V gene is TRBV24-1, the J gene TRBJ2-2; D is possibly TRBD2 (6 bases). CDR1 KGHDR and CDR2 SFDVKD come from the germline V gene. The CDR3 totals 13 residues. Trimming cost V 3 bases and J 7 bases, with 8 bases left between them. The CDR3 region is CATSDGGNGELFF. In DNA, the CDR3 is TGTGCCACCAGTGATGGCGGGAACGGGGAGCTGTTTTTT.

The chain is built from TRBV24-1 and TRBJ2-3; 8 nucleotides line up with TRBD1. V lost 3 bases and J lost 10; bases outside the gene matches: 8. The CDR3 is 14 residues long. In germline, CDR1 is KGHDR, CDR2 SFDVKD. CDR3 region: CATSDAGQGLPQYF. In DNA form, the CDR3 reads TGTGCCACCAGTGATGCCGGACAGGGATTACCGCAGTATTTT.